This entry features one T cell receptor (beta chain) sequence. Stated time point: after dendritic cell vaccination, including at tumor progression/relapse. Fresh-frozen tumor tissue and more than two years of survival data were available for all. These data belong to a study of glioma-infiltrating T cells after dendritic cell vaccination. Study in general: Samples are from glioblastoma patients in Phase I and II dendritic cell vaccine trials. Monocyte-derived dendritic cells, cultured 7 to 8 days with IL-4 and GM-CSF, were pulsed with autologous tumor lysate.

V dropped 0 bases and J dropped 5 bases, with 10 bases sitting between them. In germline, CDR1 is MGHRA, CDR2 YSYEKL. This CDR3 has 14 residues. Clones were sequenced by immunoSEQ multiplex PCR, and TCRdb holds only the in-frame ones, with some missing. The table includes some 99,000 clones, approximately 80% detected once. The TCR originated in a human donor with glioblastoma. The V and J genes are TRBV4-1 and TRBJ1-2; D remains ambiguous. The material was blood, obtained after dendritic cell vaccination. CDR3 sequence: CASSQDPGQYGYTF. The DNA for the CDR3 is TGCGCCAGCAGCCAAGACCCAGGCCAATATGGCTACACCTTC.